The sequence of this T cell receptor (beta chain) was determined in a study of blood T cell repertoires in COVID-19. This clone is a singleton in its sample. Data came from immunoSEQ multiplex PCR; TCRdb stores just in-frame clones and leaves some out. The sample consists of 90,000 to 120,000 clones, approximately 84% of them appearing once. V lost 3 bases and J 2 bases, leaving 10 bases between the germline ends. Germline CDR1 reads LNHDA; CDR2 reads SQIVND (reference sequence). This CDR3 spans 14 amino acids. The rearrangement joins TRBV19 to TRBJ1-1; TRBD1 might be the D (5 bases). The clonotype comes from a human donor in a cohort sampled during active COVID-19. The sample taken for sequencing was peripheral blood. CDR3 sequence (DNA): TGTGCCAGTAGTATTCAGGGTCTTAACACTGAAGCTTTCTTT. Translation gives CASSIQGLNTEAFF. Full variable domain (outside the CDR3, taken from reference TRBV19 and TRBJ1-1): DGGITQSPKYLFRKEGQNVTLSCEQNLNHDAMYWYRQDPGQGLRLIYYSQIVNDFQKGDIAEGYSVSREKKESFPLTVTSAQKNPTAFYLCASSIQGLNTEAFFGQGTRLTVV.